Sequencing of this T cell receptor (beta chain) was carried out in a study of regulatory T cells in long-lasting Graves disease. Construction of the TCR beta libraries employed iRepertoire HTBI primers in conjunction with Arm-PCR of CDR3 regions. Authors' data handling: Identified across the samples were approximately 60 TRBV segments and 13 to 15 TRBJ segments. TCRdb re-called the multiplex PCR reads with MiXCR, one entry per CDR3 protein. Here the V and J calls rest on TCRdb's processing, not on the authors' analysis. Among 580,000 or so distinct CDR3 sequences listed, about 16% were seen once. Time point defined: newly diagnosed GD, antithyroid drugs for less than 3 months. Extracted PBMC RNA gave rise to the TCR library. This clonotype has ten or more counts. The CDR3 runs to 12 residues. Germline CDR1 is MNHNS and CDR2 is SASEGT. The V end lost 7 bases, the J end lost 0 bases, and 6 bases lay between the germline ends.

The same sample was also used in a study of T cells in Graves' hyperthyroidism and ophthalmopathy. That paper adds: HTBI primers were employed in a first-round RT-PCR of the TCR CDR3.

The sequencing used peripheral blood mononuclear cells (PBMCs), collected at new diagnosis, from a patient treated with antithyroid drugs. This TCR derives from a man younger than 30 with Graves disease. This chain uses TRBV6-1 with TRBJ1-1, with D uncertain. The CDR3 region is CASTFMNTEAFF. CDR3 in DNA: TGTGCCAGCACCTTCATGAACACTGAAGCTTTCTTT.